These 27 T cell receptor beta chains share one sample of origin, sequenced in a study of human T cells and chemical hapten exposure (dated by TCRdb to about 2021). Receptor libraries were prepared by RACE. The instrument was a NextSeq 500. The public sequencing data were trimmed at Q25 with fastp and processed into clonotypes with MiXCR by TCRdb, which kept only in-frame beta chains. Each record represents a unique CDR3 protein, reported with the most common genes and DNA among its rows. In all, the sample holds 300,000 to 450,000 distinct CDR3 sequences, and 5.1% of those were seen once. Around 2.6% of the sample lies in the top ten. Taken with the paper, the label for time point translates to: pre-sensitization, week 0. Reading the label with the study, this specimen's treatment or condition is: therapeutic diphenylcyclopropenone sensitization with weekly scalp DPC. Sample: whole blood, taken in connection with sensitization to the hapten diphenylcyclopropenone (DPC). These receptors were obtained from a woman in her 50s with alopecia areata. Some clones in this sample may be carry-over from other donors' samples.

This clonotype was picked up many times. The chain joins TRBV30 to TRBJ1-6; D is undetermined. In germline, CDR1 is GTSNPN, CDR2 SVGIG (reference sequence). The CDR3 totals 11 residues. V was trimmed by 1 base and J by 14 bases, leaving 9 bases between them. The CDR3 sequence: CAWSAQSTLHF. The CDR3 DNA sequence: TGTGCCTGGAGTGCTCAGTCTACCCTCCACTTT.

The V and J genes are TRBV29-1 and TRBJ1-1; maybe TRBD1 (6 bases). Looked up from germline, CDR1 is SQVTM and CDR2 is ANQGSEA. Trimming cost V 7 bases and J 4 bases, with 16 bases left between them. The CDR3 covers 13 residues. The CDR3 reads CSAVQGDGTEAFF. DNA of the CDR3: TGCAGCGCTGTACAGGGAGACGGCACTGAAGCTTTCTTT.

The J gene is TRBJ2-3, the V gene TRBV4-1; 7 positions agree with TRBD1. The V gene's germline CDR1 is MGHRA and CDR2 YSYEKL. This CDR3 spans 16 amino acids. V trimming: 0 bases; J trimming: 1 base; junction bases outside the gene matches: 4. The CDR3 DNA sequence: TGCGCCAGCAGCCAAGATACGGGACAGCGCACAGATACGCAGTATTTT. Translating it yields CASSQDTGQRTDTQYF.

The sample holds a few counts of this clonotype. V and J are TRBV10-3 and TRBJ1-1; TRBD1 aligns across 9 bases. With V trimmed by 8 bases and J by 5 bases, 3 bases remained unmatched. Germline values: CDR1 ENHRY, CDR2 SYGVKD. This CDR3 comprises 12 residues. DNA for the CDR3: TGTGCCATCGGACAGGGGAGAACTGAAGCTTTCTTT. This gives the protein CAIGQGRTEAFF.

This clonotype was observed a handful of times. V usage is TRBV20-1 and J usage is TRBJ1-6, with D unclear. V lost 1 base to trimming and J lost 10 bases, with 14 bases between them. The CDR3 spans 14 residues. Germline V gene lookup returns CDR1 DFQATT and CDR2 SNEGSKA (reference sequence). Here the CDR3 reads CSARGEVVDSPLHF. The CDR3, as DNA: TGCAGTGCTAGAGGCGAGGTCGTGGACTCACCCCTCCACTTT.

This clonotype was counted only a few times. This chain uses TRBV7-2 with TRBJ2-4, with D unclear. The germline gives CDR1 SGHTA, CDR2 FQGNSA. The CDR3 spans 13 residues. Trimming cost V 5 bases and J 7 bases, with 12 bases left between them. The CDR3 nucleotides are TGTGCCAGCAGCGGACCTTCGACTAACATTCAGTACTTC. It codes for CASSGPSTNIQYF.

Many counts were recorded for this clonotype. V and J are TRBV7-2 and TRBJ2-3; D unclear. CDR1 and CDR2 (germline): SGHTA, FQGNSA. CDR3 size: 15 residues. V was trimmed by 4 bases and J by 3 bases, leaving 14 bases between them. The CDR3 region has the DNA TGTGCCAGCAGCTACTTCTTGACGTTTACAGATACGCAGTATTTT. Protein product: CASSYFLTFTDTQYF.

This clonotype was recorded a few times. The chain joins TRBV28 to TRBJ1-5; D possibly corresponds to TRBD1 (6 bases). The V end lost 8 bases, the J end lost 4 bases, and 24 bases lay between the germline ends. Germline loops: CDR1 MDHEN, CDR2 SYDVKM. This CDR3 spans 17 amino acids. CDR3 region: CASLPSGQLERNQPQHF. In DNA form, the CDR3 reads TGTGCCAGCCTACCCAGCGGACAGTTAGAGAGGAATCAGCCCCAGCATTTT.

This clonotype was observed many times. The CDR3 DNA sequence: TGTGCCAGCAGTTTATCCTCGGGGGGGCAGCCCGGGGAGCTGTTTTTT. It encodes CASSLSSGGQPGELFF. The chain links TRBV27 to TRBJ2-2; 8 bases match TRBD2. Germline values: CDR1 MNHEY, CDR2 SMNVEV (reference sequence). This CDR3 has 16 residues. J was trimmed by 6 bases and V by 0 bases; bases with no gene match: 6.

The table lists this clonotype with many counts. The chain carries TRBV5-1 and TRBJ1-3, with D maybe TRBD1 (5 bases). Germline-derived CDR1 and CDR2 are SGHRS and YFSETQ. Trimming took off 2 bases at V and 6 bases at J, with 18 bases between the two ends. The CDR3 consists of 16 residues. The CDR3 loop is CASSLGAEGAINTIYF. As DNA, the CDR3 is TGCGCCAGCAGCTTAGGCGCTGAAGGGGCCATAAACACCATATATTTT. Based on the CDR3 plus reference TRBV5-1 and TRBJ1-3, the full variable domain is KAGVTQTPRYLIKTRGQQVTLSCSPISGHRSVSWYQQTPGQGLQFLFEYFSETQRNKGNFPGRFSGRQFSNSRSEMNVSTLELGDSALYLCASSLGAEGAINTIYFGEGSWLTVV.

This clonotype was seen ten or more times. This rearrangement joins TRBV28 to TRBJ2-7; the match to TRBD2 covers 10 bases. The trim removed 6 bases at V and 6 bases at J, leaving 5 bases unmatched. This CDR3 comprises 13 residues. Germline lookup yields CDR1 MDHEN and CDR2 SYDVKM. The CDR3 loop is CASRTSGNGEQYF. The CDR3 region has the DNA TGTGCCAGCAGAACTAGCGGGAATGGCGAGCAGTACTTC.

This chain links TRBV10-3 with TRBJ1-1; D possibly corresponds to TRBD1 (6 bases). Trimming removed 10 bases from V and 0 bases from J, with 12 bases in between. Looked up from germline, CDR1 is ENHRY and CDR2 is SYGVKD. The length of the CDR3 is 13 residues. The CDR3 loop reads CATVGQLNTEAFF. CDR3 nucleotides: TGTGCCACCGTTGGACAGCTGAACACTGAAGCTTTCTTT.

This chain uses TRBV5-4 with TRBJ2-3; 8 nucleotides agree with TRBD2. V was pared by 0 bases and J by 1 base, with 4 bases of the junction left unmatched. Germline V gives CDR1 SGHNT, CDR2 YYREEE (reference sequence). The CDR3 contains 16 residues. CDR3 DNA sequence: TGTGCCAGCAGCTTGGGAGTGCGGGGGGGCACAGATACGCAGTATTTT. As protein: CASSLGVRGGTDTQYF.

This clonotype has at least ten counts. The chain carries TRBV6-2 or TRBV6-3 and TRBJ2-3, with D possibly matching TRBD2 (5 bases). CDR1 MNHEY and CDR2 SVGEGT come from the germline V gene. The CDR3 runs to 13 residues. Trimming stripped 4 bases from V and 2 bases from J, with 7 bases between. The CDR3: CASSFDYTDTQYF. CDR3 DNA: TGTGCCAGCAGTTTCGACTACACAGATACGCAGTATTTT.

This clonotype was found many times. This rearrangement joins TRBV4-3 to TRBJ2-3; D not certain. There are 17 residues in the CDR3. The V gene's germline CDR1 is LGHNA and CDR2 YSLEER. V lost 1 base to trimming and J lost 8 bases, with 22 bases between them. The CDR3 DNA reads TGCGCCAGCAGCCAAGTTGCCGCTGCAGGCGCACCAGTTACGCAGTATTTT. This codes for CASSQVAAAGAPVTQYF.

The rearrangement joins TRBV7-2 to TRBJ1-5; tentatively, D is TRBD1 (5 bases). The CDR3 runs 15 residues. Germline V gene lookup returns CDR1 SGHTA and CDR2 FQGNSA. Trimming pared 0 bases from V and 6 bases from J, leaving 12 bases between. The CDR3, as DNA: TGTGCCAGCAGCTTAGCCCATGGGGGGGTTCAGCCCCAGCATTTT. Amino acids: CASSLAHGGVQPQHF.

This clonotype was counted many times. The genes are TRBV20-1 and TRBJ1-1, with D possibly matching TRBD1 (6 bases). V lost 3 bases, J lost 6 bases, and 17 bases lay in between. Germline CDR1 reads DFQATT; CDR2 reads SNEGSKA (reference sequence). This CDR3 has 14 residues. Here the CDR3 DNA reads TGCAGTGCTAGCCTACCGGGAGGGGGTGCTGAAGCTTTCTTT. The encoded protein is CSASLPGGGAEAFF.

The CDR3 protein is CASSIQGAGGYTF. CDR3 coding DNA: TGTGCCAGCAGTATACAGGGAGCTGGTGGCTACACCTTC. V is TRBV12-3 or TRBV12-4 and J is TRBJ1-2; tentative D call: TRBD1 (6 bases). V lost 5 bases and J lost 7, with 14 bases in between. The CDR3 has 13 residues.

This clonotype was observed at least ten times. The V call is TRBV5-1, the J call TRBJ2-2; D is unclear. V lost 3 bases and J 1 base, leaving 10 bases between the germline ends. The CDR3 runs to 15 residues. Germline V gene lookup returns CDR1 SGHRS and CDR2 YFSETQ. The CDR3 sequence is CASSSDGRNTGELFF. CDR3 bases: TGCGCCAGCAGCTCCGACGGAAGGAACACCGGGGAGCTGTTTTTT.

Ten or more counts support this clonotype. The chain couples TRBV7-8 to TRBJ2-3; D gene uncertain. The CDR3 totals 16 residues. Germline CDR1 and CDR2: SGHVS and FQNEAQ. Trimming pared 2 bases from V and 0 bases from J, leaving 12 bases between. The CDR3, as DNA: TGTGCCAGCAGCTTAAGTAGACTTTTCAGCACAGATACGCAGTATTTT. Its protein product is CASSLSRLFSTDTQYF.

The rearrangement uses TRBV9 and TRBJ1-1; D is unresolved. This CDR3 has 13 residues. The V and J ends lost 3 bases and 3 bases respectively, with 9 bases between them. Germline loops: CDR1 SGDLS, CDR2 YYNGEE. CDR3 loop: CASSGIPYTEAFF. DNA of the CDR3: TGTGCCAGCAGCGGCATCCCGTACACTGAAGCTTTCTTT.

This clonotype has at least ten counts. This rearrangement joins TRBV6-5 to TRBJ2-7; D unresolved. CDR3 size: 13 residues. Trimming took off 6 bases at V and 3 bases at J, with 12 bases between the two ends. CDR1 is MNHEY, CDR2 SVGAGI, per germline. The DNA of the CDR3 is TGTGCCAGCAGCCTCAATCGCCTCTACGAGCAGTACTTC. This codes for CASSLNRLYEQYF.

The table lists this clonotype with a few counts. The chain has TRBV27 and TRBJ1-2; D not certain. Germline CDR1 and CDR2: MNHEY and SMNVEV (reference sequence). The CDR3 extends over 14 amino acids. Trimming removed 5 bases from V and 4 bases from J, with 14 bases in between. In DNA, the CDR3 is TGTGCCAGCAGTCTCGACTATAACCTCTATGGCTACACCTTC. It encodes CASSLDYNLYGYTF.

The chain combines TRBV12-3 or TRBV12-4 with TRBJ2-4; 9 nucleotides line up with TRBD1. CDR3 length: 14 amino acids. The ends lost 5 bases at V and 13 bases at J; junction bases unmatched: 12. The chain's CDR3 is CASSKQGALTPQYF. The CDR3 DNA follows: TGTGCCAGCAGTAAACAGGGGGCGCTTACCCCCCAGTACTTC.

V is TRBV5-6 and J is TRBJ2-7; D may be TRBD1 (5 bases). The CDR3 is made up of 13 amino acids. The germline V and J ends were trimmed by 0 bases and 6 bases, with 10 bases remaining between them. Germline-derived CDR1 and CDR2 are SGHDT and YYEEEE. The CDR3 is CASSLVRGAEQYF. The CDR3 nucleotides are TGTGCCAGCAGCTTGGTTAGGGGCGCCGAGCAGTACTTC.

Comments on this clonotype: Just one base apart from a much larger clone, this may be a read error. This chain uses TRBV4-1 with TRBJ2-7; 8 bases are shared with TRBD1. The CDR3 has 13 residues. Germline values: CDR1 MGHRA, CDR2 YSYEKL. CDR3 in DNA: TGCGCCAGCAGCCAAGTGGCAGGGGGCGAGCGGTACTTC. Translated, it gives CASSQVAGGERYF.

This clonotype was detected many times. The chain uses TRBV5-1 and TRBJ2-5, with 9 bases that match TRBD1. Per germline, CDR1 SGHRS and CDR2 YFSETQ. Losses at the gene ends were 6 bases for V and 4 bases for J; bases not matched to a gene: 7. The CDR3 loop spans 14 amino acids. In DNA form, the CDR3 reads TGCGCCAGCAAGGGGGACAGGGACCGAGAGACCCAGTACTTC. Its translation: CASKGDRDRETQYF.